This passage covers 25 T cell receptor beta chains from one sample sequenced in a study of blood T cell repertoires in COVID-19. Sequencing was performed with immunoSEQ multiplex PCR; in TCRdb, only in-frame clones are kept and a portion is missing. The sample yields about 140,000 clones, about 87% seen once. Sample: PBMCs or T cells enriched from blood (not recorded which). The receptor source for this set is a man aged 50-60 years in a cohort exposed to, infected with or recovered from COVID-19 (not recorded which).

The chain joins TRBV5-4 to TRBJ1-3, with D possibly TRBD1 on 6 matching bases. CDR1 SGHNT and CDR2 YYREEE come from the germline V gene (reference sequence). This CDR3 has 17 residues. Trimming took 0 bases from V and 0 from J, leaving 13 bases between them. CDR3 DNA sequence: TGTGCCAGCAGCTTGGTGTGGGGGCAAAGCTCTGGAAACACCATATATTTT. This codes for CASSLVWGQSSGNTIYF.

This clone was detected only a few times. The rearrangement links TRBV7-2 to TRBJ1-2; perhaps TRBD1 as D (5 bases). The CDR3 is 13 amino acids. V dropped 7 bases and J dropped 8 bases, with 17 bases sitting between them. Germline V gene sequence: CDR1 SGHTA, CDR2 FQGNSA. As DNA, the CDR3 is TGTGCCAGCAACGCCCCCGCAGGGTCAGGCTACACCTTC. Residues: CASNAPAGSGYTF.

The rearrangement links TRBV5-4 to TRBJ2-7; 7 bases are shared with TRBD1. The CDR3 sequence is 12 residues long. V trimming: 3 bases; J trimming: 6 bases; junction bases outside the gene matches: 3. From germline, CDR1 is SGHNT and CDR2 YYREEE (reference sequence). CDR3 loop: CASSWDSSEQYF. DNA of the CDR3: TGTGCCAGCAGCTGGGACAGCTCCGAGCAGTACTTC. The full variable domain, completed using reference TRBV5-4 and TRBJ2-7, is ETGVTQSPTHLIKTRGQQVTLRCSSQSGHNTVSWYQQALGQGPQFIFQYYREEENGRGNFPPRFSGLQFPNYSSELNVNALELDDSALYLCASSWDSSEQYFGPGTRLTVT.

This clone was seen a single time. The chain combines TRBV5-1 with TRBJ2-1; 8 bases are shared with TRBD1. The CDR3 sequence is 16 residues long. V was pared by 4 bases and J by 7 bases, with 13 bases of the junction left unmatched. The germline gives CDR1 SGHRS, CDR2 YFSETQ. CDR3 protein: CASSVRQGRLVNEQFF. CDR3 DNA sequence: TGCGCCAGCAGCGTCAGACAGGGGCGTCTGGTTAATGAGCAGTTCTTC.

The V and J genes are TRBV4-1 and TRBJ1-3; 10 bases fit TRBD1. V was pared by 1 base and J by 4 bases, with 1 base of the junction left unmatched. The CDR3 is 15 amino acids. The germline V gene has CDR1 MGHRA and CDR2 YSYEKL. The CDR3, as DNA: TGCGCCAGCAGCCAAGGACAGGGGGCAGGAAACACCATATATTTT. Protein sequence: CASSQGQGAGNTIYF.

The chain links TRBV9 to TRBJ2-5, with TRBD2 matching 8 bases. The CDR3 is 14 amino acids. Germline CDR1 and CDR2: SGDLS and YYNGEE. The V gene end was trimmed by 4 bases and the J gene end by 5 bases; junction bases not matched to a gene: 7. CDR3 residues: CASSLGRAGETQYF. Written as DNA, the CDR3 is TGTGCCAGCAGCCTCGGGAGGGCCGGGGAGACCCAGTACTTC.

On this clone itself: The identical CDR3 is also encoded by other nucleotide sequences in the sample. This sequence joins TRBV2 and TRBJ1-5, with a tentative D call TRBD1 (6 bases). The CDR3 is 15 amino acids. Germline assignment: CDR1 SNHLY and CDR2 FYNNEI. With 4 bases removed from V and 2 bases from J, the gap between germline ends came to 12 bases. The DNA of the CDR3 is TGTGCCAGCAGTGCACAGGGATTGGGCAATCAGCCCCAGCATTTT. Protein sequence: CASSAQGLGNQPQHF.

This clone was detected only once. The gene calls are TRBV5-3 and TRBJ2-3; no clear D gene. TRBV5-3 is annotated as an ORF whose role is uncertain. Trimming took off 5 bases at V and 5 bases at J, with 3 bases between the two ends. The CDR3 loop spans 10 amino acids. The CDR3 DNA reads as TGTGCCAGAAGACTAGATACGCAGTATTTT. It is translated as CARRLDTQYF.

The V and J genes are TRBV10-3 and TRBJ2-5; D not certain. This CDR3 is 11 amino acids long. Between the trimmed V and J ends, which lost 2 bases and 4 bases, there was a span of 2 bases. CDR1 is ENHRY, CDR2 SYGVKD, per germline. The CDR3 is CAISELETQYF. CDR3 coding DNA: TGTGCCATCAGTGAGCTAGAGACCCAGTACTTC.

The chain carries TRBV10-3 and TRBJ2-2; TRBD2 aligns across 14 bases. The V gene end was trimmed by 5 bases and the J gene end by 6 bases; junction bases not matched to a gene: 5. Germline V lookup: CDR1 ENHRY, CDR2 SYGVKD. There are 16 residues in the CDR3. The CDR3 region is CAISPPGLAGAGELFF. The DNA of the CDR3 is TGTGCCATCAGTCCCCCGGGACTAGCGGGAGCCGGGGAGCTGTTTTTT.

This chain uses TRBV14 with TRBJ2-5, with TRBD1 matching over 11 bases. There are 16 residues in the CDR3. Germline loops: CDR1 SGHDN, CDR2 FVKESK. The trim removed 3 bases at V and 3 bases at J, leaving 6 bases unmatched. This CDR3 is CASSHRPGQGEETQYF. CDR3 in DNA: TGTGCCAGCAGCCATCGACCGGGACAGGGGGAAGAGACCCAGTACTTC.

The chain couples TRBV7-7 to TRBJ2-7, with TRBD1 identical over 9 bases. V was pared by 5 bases and J by 3 bases, with 5 bases of the junction left unmatched. Germline V gene data show CDR1 as SSHAT and CDR2 as FNYEAQ (reference sequence). This CDR3 contains 14 residues. CDR3 in DNA: TGTGCCAGCAGCCCCGGGACAGGGCGCTACGAGCAGTACTTC. Protein product: CASSPGTGRYEQYF.

This clone was seen more than once but under ten times. V usage is TRBV13 and J usage is TRBJ2-2, with D uncertain. Trimming left V 5 bases short and J 6 bases short, with 13 bases between. The CDR3 has 14 residues. Germline CDR1 is PRHDT and CDR2 is FYEKMQ (reference sequence). CDR3 loop: CASSTYSSAGELFF. The CDR3 DNA reads TGTGCCAGCAGCACCTACTCCTCGGCCGGGGAGCTGTTTTTT.

This clone appeared a single time. The chain is built from TRBV5-6 and TRBJ1-2; tentative D call: TRBD1 (5 bases). Germline CDR1 and CDR2: SGHDT and YYEEEE. This CDR3 region has 14 residues. The germline V and J ends were trimmed by 0 bases and 4 bases, with 10 bases remaining between them. The CDR3 sequence: CASSLGQPVYGYTF. The CDR3, as DNA: TGTGCCAGCAGCTTGGGACAGCCTGTCTATGGCTACACCTTC.

The CDR3 nucleotides read TGTGCCAGCAGCCCCACTTGGGGCCGCAATGAGCAGTTCTTC. Translated: CASSPTWGRNEQFF. The chain recombines TRBV5-4 with TRBJ2-1; perhaps TRBD1 as D (5 bases). Germline V gives CDR1 SGHNT, CDR2 YYREEE (reference sequence). Trimming took 4 bases from V and 6 from J, leaving 14 bases between them. The CDR3 consists of 14 residues.

The rearrangement joins TRBV13 to TRBJ2-7; perhaps TRBD2 as D (5 bases). Trimming removed 6 bases at V and 6 bases at J, with 21 bases between. CDR3 length: 15 residues. The germline V gene has CDR1 PRHDT and CDR2 FYEKMQ (reference sequence). The CDR3 spells CASSPLGARFGEQYF. The CDR3 DNA reads as TGTGCCAGCAGTCCCTTGGGAGCCCGGTTCGGCGAGCAGTACTTC.

J is TRBJ2-1 and V is TRBV5-1; TRBD2 matches 13 bases. This CDR3 has 16 amino acids. Germline V gene data show CDR1 as SGHRS and CDR2 as YFSETQ. The J segment lost 7 bases and the V segment lost 1 base, leaving 5 bases of the junction unmatched. CDR3 residues: CASSLFPGLAGNEQFF. For the CDR3, the DNA is TGCGCCAGCAGCTTGTTTCCGGGACTAGCGGGAAATGAGCAGTTCTTC.

This sequence joins TRBV20-1 and TRBJ2-7; D gene unclear. The CDR3 is 11 amino acids. V was shortened by 2 bases and J by 6 bases, with 8 bases between the two germline ends. Germline V CDR1 and CDR2: DFQATT, SNEGSKA (reference sequence). CDR3 in amino acids: CSARFAGEQYF. The CDR3, as DNA: TGCAGTGCTAGATTTGCAGGCGAGCAGTACTTC.

The chain combines TRBV19 with TRBJ1-2, with D unresolved. Germline-derived CDR1 and CDR2 are LNHDA and SQIVND (reference sequence). This CDR3 comprises 13 residues. Trimming cost V 1 base and J 4 bases, with 7 bases left between them. The CDR3: CASSIGTSYGYTF. The CDR3 DNA reads as TGTGCCAGTAGTATAGGCACAAGCTATGGCTACACCTTC.

This chain joins TRBV2 and TRBJ1-4, with TRBD1 matching over 9 bases. CDR3 length: 15 amino acids. The V and J ends lost 5 bases and 9 bases, in that order; junction bases with no gene match: 10. The germline V gene encodes CDR1 SNHLY and CDR2 FYNNEI. The CDR3 spells CASSSRDRVPQKLFF. The CDR3, as DNA: TGTGCCAGCAGTAGCCGGGACAGGGTTCCCCAAAAACTGTTTTTT.

The chain joins TRBV21-1 to TRBJ1-5; the listed D gene, TRBD1, was not tested against the DNA. TRBV21-1 has pseudogene status. The CDR3 sequence is 16 residues long. The CDR3, as DNA: TGTGCCAGCAGCGGACAGGGGGGCCACGGGGATCAGCCCCAGCATTTT. It translates to CASSGQGGHGDQPQHF.

The chain employs TRBV19 and TRBJ2-1, with 11 bases identical to TRBD2. Germline-derived CDR1 and CDR2 are LNHDA and SQIVND (reference sequence). Germline trimming cut 6 bases from V and 7 bases from J; bases unmatched to any gene: 5. This CDR3 region has 14 residues. Here the CDR3 DNA reads TGTGCCAGTAGGGGGACTAGCGGTCTAAATGAGCAGTTCTTC. Protein sequence: CASRGTSGLNEQFF.

V usage is TRBV2 and J usage is TRBJ1-5; D not resolved. From germline, CDR1 is SNHLY and CDR2 FYNNEI. There are 16 residues in the CDR3. The V end lost 0 bases, the J end lost 3 bases, and 12 bases lay between the germline ends. The DNA of the CDR3 is TGTGCCAGCAGTGAAGCGCTTCGGGTTTACAATCAGCCCCAGCATTTT. Translating it yields CASSEALRVYNQPQHF.

This chain uses TRBV11-2 with TRBJ1-1, with TRBD1 matching over 10 bases. The germline V gene has CDR1 SGHAT and CDR2 FQNNGV. The J segment lost 7 bases and the V segment lost 4 bases, leaving 6 bases of the junction unmatched. The CDR3 is 14 amino acids. In DNA, the CDR3 is TGTGCCAGCAGCTCCGGACAGGGGGGTAGTGAAGCTTTCTTT. Translating gives CASSSGQGGSEAFF.

This clone was detected only a few times. The rearrangement joins TRBV19 to TRBJ1-5; 10 bases align to TRBD1. The J segment lost 4 bases and the V segment lost 6 bases, leaving 6 bases of the junction unmatched. CDR3 length equals 15 residues. Germline CDR1 and CDR2: LNHDA and SQIVND (reference sequence). CDR3 amino acids: CASSTDRGRNQPQHF. CDR3 coding DNA: TGTGCCAGTAGCACCGACAGGGGGCGGAATCAGCCCCAGCATTTT. The full variable domain, its missing parts supplied by reference TRBV19 and TRBJ1-5, is DGGITQSPKYLFRKEGQNVTLSCEQNLNHDAMYWYRQDPGQGLRLIYYSQIVNDFQKGDIAEGYSVSREKKESFPLTVTSAQKNPTAFYLCASSTDRGRNQPQHFGDGTRLSIL.